This T cell receptor beta chain was recorded in a study of blood T cell repertoires in COVID-19. Overall study: Samples representing acute and convalescent COVID-19 were sourced from the United States, Italy and Spain.

The protocol was immunoSEQ multiplex PCR, while the TCRdb copy is restricted to in-frame clones and leaves out a portion. The table lists about 270,000 clones, about nine tenths of them singletons, with 3% in the top ten. This CDR3 spans 15 amino acids. Germline CDR1 is SGDLS and CDR2 is YYNGEE. V was shortened by 2 bases and J by 6 bases, with 14 bases between the two germline ends. This chain links TRBV9 with TRBJ1-4; no clear D gene. Sample: PBMCs or T cells enriched from blood (not recorded which). The clonotype comes from a woman in her fifties or sixties who had recovered from COVID-19. CDR3 in amino acids: CASSVEGRLDEKLFF. DNA of the CDR3: TGTGCCAGCAGCGTTGAGGGCAGGTTGGATGAAAAACTGTTTTTT.